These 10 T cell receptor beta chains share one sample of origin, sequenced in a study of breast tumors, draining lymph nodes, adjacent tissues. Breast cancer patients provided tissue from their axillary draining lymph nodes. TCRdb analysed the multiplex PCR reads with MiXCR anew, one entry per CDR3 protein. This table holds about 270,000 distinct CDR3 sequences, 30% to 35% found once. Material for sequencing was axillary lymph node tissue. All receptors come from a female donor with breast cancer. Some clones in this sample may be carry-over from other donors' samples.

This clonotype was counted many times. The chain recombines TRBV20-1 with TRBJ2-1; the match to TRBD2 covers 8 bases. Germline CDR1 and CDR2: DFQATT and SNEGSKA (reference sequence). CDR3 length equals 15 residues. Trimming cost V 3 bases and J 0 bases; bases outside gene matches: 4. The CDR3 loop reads CSARGREDSYNEQFF. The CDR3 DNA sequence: TGCAGTGCTAGGGGGCGGGAGGACTCCTACAATGAGCAGTTCTTC.

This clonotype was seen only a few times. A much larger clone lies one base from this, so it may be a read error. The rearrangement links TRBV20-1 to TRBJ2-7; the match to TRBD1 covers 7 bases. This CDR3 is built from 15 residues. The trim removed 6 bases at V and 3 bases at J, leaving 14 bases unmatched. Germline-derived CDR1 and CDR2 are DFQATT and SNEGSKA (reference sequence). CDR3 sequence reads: CSAPGQNFLSYEQYF. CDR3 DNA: TGCAGTGCGCCGGGACAGAACTTCTTAAGCTACGAGCAGTACTTC.

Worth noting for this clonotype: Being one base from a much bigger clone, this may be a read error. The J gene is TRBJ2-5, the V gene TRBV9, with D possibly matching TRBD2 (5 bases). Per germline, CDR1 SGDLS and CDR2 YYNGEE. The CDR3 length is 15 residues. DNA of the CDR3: TGTGCCAGCAGCGTGTCGGGAACGGGGAAAGAGACCCCGTACTTC. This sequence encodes CASSVSGTGKETPYF.

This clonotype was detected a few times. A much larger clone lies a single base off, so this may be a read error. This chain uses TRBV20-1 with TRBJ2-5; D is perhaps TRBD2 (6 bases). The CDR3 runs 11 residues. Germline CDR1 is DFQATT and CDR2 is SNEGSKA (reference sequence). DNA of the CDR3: TGCAGTGCAATCAGCCGGGGGACCCAGTCCTTC. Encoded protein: CSAISRGTQSF.

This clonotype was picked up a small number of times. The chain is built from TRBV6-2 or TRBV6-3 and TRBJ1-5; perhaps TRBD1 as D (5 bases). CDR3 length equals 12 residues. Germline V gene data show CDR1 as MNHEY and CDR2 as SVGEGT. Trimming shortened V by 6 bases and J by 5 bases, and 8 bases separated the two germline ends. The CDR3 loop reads CASSDRYQPQHF. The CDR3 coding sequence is TGTGCCAGCAGCGACAGATATCAGCCCCAGCATTTT.

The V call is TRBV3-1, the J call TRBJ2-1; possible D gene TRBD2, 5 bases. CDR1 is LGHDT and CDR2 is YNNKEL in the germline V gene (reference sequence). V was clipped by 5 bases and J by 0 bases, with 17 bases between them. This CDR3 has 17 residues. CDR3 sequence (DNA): TGTGCCAGCAGCTCATGGGAGACCGAGAGCTCCTACAATGAGCAGTTCTTC. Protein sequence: CASSSWETESSYNEQFF.

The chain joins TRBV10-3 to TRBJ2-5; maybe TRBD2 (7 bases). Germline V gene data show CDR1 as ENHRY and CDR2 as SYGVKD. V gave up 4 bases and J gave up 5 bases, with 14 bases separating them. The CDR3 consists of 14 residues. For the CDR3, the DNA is TGTGCCATCAGTGCCTTCGAGGGGGGGGAGACCCAGTACTTC. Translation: CAISAFEGGETQYF.

The CDR3 DNA reads as TGTGCCCTTGCGGGCCAGGCAAACTACGAGCAGTACTTC. It yields the protein CALAGQANYEQYF. The chain uses TRBV30 and TRBJ2-7; tentatively, D is TRBD2 (5 bases). The germline CDR1 and CDR2 sequences are GTSNPN and SVGIG (reference sequence). Trimming removed 8 bases from V and 3 bases from J, with 17 bases in between. The CDR3 consists of 13 residues.

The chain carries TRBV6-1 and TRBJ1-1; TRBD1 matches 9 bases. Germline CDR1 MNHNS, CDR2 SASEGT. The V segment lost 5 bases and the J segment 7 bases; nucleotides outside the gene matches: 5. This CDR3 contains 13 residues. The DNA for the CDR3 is TGTGCCAGCAGTTCACAGGGGGCGATTGAAGCTTTCTTT. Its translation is CASSSQGAIEAFF.

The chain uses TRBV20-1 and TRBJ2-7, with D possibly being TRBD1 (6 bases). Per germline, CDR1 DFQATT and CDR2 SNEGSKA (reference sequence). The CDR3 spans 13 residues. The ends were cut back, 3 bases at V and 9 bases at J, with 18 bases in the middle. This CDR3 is CSASPGHSHAQYF. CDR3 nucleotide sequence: TGCAGTGCTAGCCCGGGACACTCCCACGCGCAGTACTTC.